A selection of T cell receptor beta chains follows, all from one sample in a study of control samples from healthy donors and cancer patients. The assay was immunoSEQ multiplex PCR, and TCRdb's table has in-frame clones only and misses some. The table lists some 150,000 clones, under 90% of them singletons. Material for sequencing was blood. The source is a man in his thirties or forties in good health. CDR3s include the opening cysteine and the closing phenylalanine or tryptophan. A D gene is named only where the DNA matches it firmly. Some rows have no size entry. The others give once, few or many, or a class for an expanded clone.

size	J	V	D	CDR3	DNA
.	TRBJ2-7	TRBV27	.	CASSSGLVSYEQYF	TGTGCCAGCAGTTCCGGCTTGGTCTCCTACGAGCAGTACTTC
.	TRBJ1-5	TRBV29-1	.	CSVGSGVNQPQHF	TGCAGCGTGGGATCGGGAGTAAATCAGCCCCAGCATTTT
.	TRBJ1-5	TRBV6-5	TRBD1	CASRVTGDQPQHF	TGTGCCAGCAGGGTGACAGGGGATCAGCCCCAGCATTTT
.	TRBJ2-5	TRBV5-4	TRBD2	CASSSRLAGGLETQYF	TGTGCCAGCAGCTCCAGACTAGCGGGGGGATTAGAGACCCAGTACTTC
.	TRBJ1-1	TRBV27	.	CASSFRGWDTEAFF	TGTGCCAGCAGTTTCCGGGGGTGGGACACTGAAGCTTTCTTT
.	TRBJ1-1	TRBV19	TRBD1	CASSIGTGNTEAFF	TGTGCCAGTAGTATAGGGACAGGGAACACTGAAGCTTTCTTT
.	TRBJ1-5	TRBV6-5	.	CASKASLGPQPQHF	TGTGCCAGCAAGGCTTCATTGGGGCCTCAGCCCCAGCATTTT
.	TRBJ1-3	TRBV21-1	.	CASSKALGRLSGNTIYF	TGTGCCAGCAGCAAAGCCCTAGGCAGGCTCTCTGGAAACACCATATATTTT
.	TRBJ2-5	TRBV9	TRBD1	CASSPRDRGQETQYF	TGTGCCAGCAGCCCAAGGGACAGGGGTCAAGAGACCCAGTACTTC
once	TRBJ1-2	TRBV7-6	.	CASSLAGGPVMGYTF	TGTGCCAGCAGCTTAGCAGGGGGGCCCGTTATGGGCTACACCTTC
.	TRBJ1-2	TRBV10-3	TRBD1	CAISESRGDYGYTF	TGTGCCATCAGTGAGTCCAGGGGGGACTATGGCTACACCTTC
.	TRBJ1-1	TRBV10-3	.	CAISEVSTEAFF	TGTGCCATCAGTGAGGTGAGCACTGAAGCTTTCTTT
.	TRBJ2-3	TRBV9	.	CASSVVSGSTDTQYF	TGTGCCAGCAGCGTAGTGTCGGGGAGCACAGATACGCAGTATTTT
.	TRBJ1-1	TRBV6-1	.	CASSEWAGLNTEAFF	TGTGCCAGCAGTGAATGGGCAGGCTTGAACACTGAAGCTTTCTTT
.	TRBJ1-1	TRBV30	.	CASAGETEAFF	TGTGCCTCGGCTGGGGAAACTGAAGCTTTCTTT
.	TRBJ1-1	TRBV5-1	TRBD1	CASSPVGQGLNTEAFF	TGCGCCAGCAGCCCCGTCGGACAGGGTTTGAACACTGAAGCTTTCTTT
.	TRBJ2-1	TRBV7-3	.	CASSLMTHNEQFF	TGTGCCAGCAGCTTAATGACCCACAATGAGCAGTTCTTC
.	TRBJ2-1	TRBV7-3	TRBD2	CASSWGMRGADHSYNEQFF	TGTGCCAGCAGCTGGGGAATGCGGGGGGCCGACCACTCCTACAATGAGCAGTTCTTC
.	TRBJ1-6	TRBV2	.	CASRPGRVDSPLHF	TGTGCCAGCAGGCCCGGCAGGGTGGATTCACCCCTCCACTTT
.	TRBJ2-5	TRBV5-1	.	CASSLSTQETQYF	TGCGCCAGCAGCTTGTCAACCCAAGAGACCCAGTACTTC